This TCR beta chain derives from a study of blood T cell repertoires in COVID-19. Background on the study: Both acute and convalescent COVID-19 samples were obtained from the United States, Italy and Spain.

Across about 22 US areas, participants ranged in age from 18 to 89 years. Participant-reported clinical history was the basis for cohort assignment. How the authors handled the data: Reference gene primers were amplified, and this amplification served to estimate nucleated cell counts. Assay used: immunoSEQ multiplex PCR; TCRdb lists only in-frame clones, some missing. Clone size and the V and J calls come from that table; the DNA yielded D and trimming. The sample has about 210,000 clones, 81% seen once. This CDR3 is 17 amino acids long. The V and J genes are TRBV21-1 and TRBJ2-1; the tabulated D call, TRBD2, remains unverified against the DNA. TRBV21-1 is a pseudogene segment. The material sequenced was PBMCs or T cells enriched from blood (not recorded which). This clonotype was sampled from a woman aged 45-65 years with acute COVID-19. CDR3 sequence reads: CASSKEVPWESNNEQFF. The CDR3 nucleotides are TGTGCCAGCAGCAAAGAGGTTCCGTGGGAGAGTAACAATGAGCAGTTCTTC.